This T cell receptor (beta chain) originates from a study of post-analysis software for immune sequencing data (dated by TCRdb to the mid-2010s). With respect to the entire study: Disease courses on record covered relapsing-remitting, secondary progressive and progressive-relapsing multiple sclerosis, though some patients had no subtype annotation. Patient repertoires were compared against ten to eleven previously published healthy control repertoires from donors aged roughly 6 to 28 years. A subset of samples was prepared in parallel using single-end sample barcoding, then pooled and co-amplified after Illumina adapter ligation. Broad study findings and their caveats: Significantly higher frequencies in patients than in controls were found for several TRBV segments, including TRBV5-6, TRBV5-1 and TRBV20-1. The control group was slightly older than the multiple sclerosis patient group. Direct clustering with F measure showed strong co-clustering of samples prepared in the same batch, prompting a batch-effect correction. Normalized Chao1 diversity was significantly lower in multiple sclerosis patients than controls, suggesting substantial peripheral T-cell clonal expansion.

Turning to this clonotype: The clone's antigen remains unknown. Within one base of it there is no much larger clone, and no base qualities were kept.

The junction shows trimming of 5 bases on V and 5 bases on J, plus 21 bases between the germline ends. Reading from cysteine to phenylalanine, the CDR3 counts 16 amino acids. The DNA shown is the 48-base CDR3, in frame from base 1. Reading the germline V gene (reference sequence) gives CDR1 SEHNR and CDR2 FQNEAQ. To demonstrate the VDJtools post-analysis software, TCR beta repertoires were profiled from the peripheral blood of roughly 12 young patients with multiple sclerosis. The multiple sclerosis patients were children and adolescents ranging in age from roughly 6 to 16 years. The library was made by PCR. The instrument given in TCRdb is Illumina HiSeq 2500. To reduce PCR and sequencing biases, unique molecular identifiers were incorporated into the TCR beta cDNA libraries. Approximately 500,000 cDNA molecules were obtained per 1 to 10 million input T cells, so each molecule approximated one T cell. The same protocol used for the earlier healthy control dataset was applied to prepare and sequence the patient libraries. Samples belonging to the same batch were prepared together, multiplexed and sequenced on a shared HiSeq lane. As for how the authors treated the data: MIGEC handled the raw barcoded reads, throwing out single-read molecular identifier groups before consensus assembly and CDR3 extraction. VDJtools was used for post-analysis of the clonotype tables, with diversity normalized by down-sampling every dataset to the smallest sample size. In repertoire overlap clustering, CDR3 amino acid sequences, but not nucleotide sequences, were matched to correct batch-related cross-sample contamination. The public reads were reprocessed in TCRdb via fastp at Q25 and MiXCR, keeping in-frame beta chains. CDR3 protein duplicates are merged, each entry listing the most common genes and DNA. The V and J calls shown here were made by TCRdb, not taken from the authors' results. This sample lists approximately 730,000 distinct CDR3 sequences; 46% were detected once. The ten most abundant clones make up just under 5% of the sample.

Sequenced input: blood. This TCR was recovered from a girl aged 5-17 years with multiple sclerosis. The chain employs TRBV7-9 and TRBJ2-5, and perhaps TRBD2 as D gene, on 6 matching bases. For the CDR3, the sequence is CASSLRLARGEETQYF. Here is the DNA: TGTGCCAGCAGCCTCCGGCTAGCGAGAGGGGAGGAGACCCAGTACTTC.